These 7 T cell receptor beta chains came from one sample sequenced in a study of CD8 T cells in Susac syndrome. An amount of RNA that ranged from roughly 0.45 to 1 ug was reverse transcribed with random hexamers. TCRdb re-called the immunoSEQ multiplex PCR reads with MiXCR, one entry per CDR3 protein. The data hold about 250,000 distinct CDR3 sequences, with around 93% observed a single time. The sequencing input was CD4+ T cells from PBMCs. Receptors were obtained from a human donor with multiple sclerosis.

This clonotype has a single count. The chain is built from TRBV9 and TRBJ2-2; D gene unclear. The CDR3 covers 16 residues. CDR1 is SGDLS, CDR2 YYNGEE, per germline. V was shortened by 4 bases and J by 0 bases, with 13 bases between the two germline ends. In nucleotides, the CDR3 is TGTGCCAGCAGCCTCACCGGACGCGCGAACACCGGGGAGCTGTTTTTT. Amino acid sequence: CASSLTGRANTGELFF.

The chain is built from TRBV18 and TRBJ2-7; D remains ambiguous. The V gene's germline CDR1 is KGHSH and CDR2 LQKENI. There are 14 residues in the CDR3. Trimming cost V 2 bases and J 2 bases, with 10 bases left between them. CDR3 nucleotide sequence: TGTGCCAGCTCACCAAATGGGGATACCTACGAGCAGTACTTC. Its protein product is CASSPNGDTYEQYF.

The chain is built from TRBV5-1 and TRBJ1-5; 7 bases align to TRBD1. The length of the CDR3 is 14 residues. Trimming took 0 bases from V and 7 from J; bases not matched to a gene: 4. CDR1 and CDR2 from the germline V gene are SGHRS and YFSETQ. The DNA for the CDR3 is TGCGCCAGCAGCTTGGAAGGGGGCCGCCAGCCCCAGCATTTT. Translation: CASSLEGGRQPQHF. Supplemented by reference TRBV5-1 and TRBJ1-5, the full variable domain reads KAGVTQTPRYLIKTRGQQVTLSCSPISGHRSVSWYQQTPGQGLQFLFEYFSETQRNKGNFPGRFSGRQFSNSRSEMNVSTLELGDSALYLCASSLEGGRQPQHFGDGTRLSIL.

This chain uses TRBV25-1 with TRBJ1-2; D call uncertain. This CDR3 comprises 12 residues. V lost 1 base to trimming and J lost 8 bases, with 8 bases between them. Germline V gene sequence: CDR1 MGHDK, CDR2 SYGVNS. The CDR3 loop is CASSESTGGYTF. The CDR3 nucleotides are TGTGCCAGCAGTGAATCTACTGGGGGCTACACCTTC.

The chain joins TRBV12-3 or TRBV12-4 to TRBJ2-7; D is undetermined. The CDR3 has 15 amino acids. V was shortened by 1 base and J by 1 base, with 11 bases between the two germline ends. The CDR3 reads CASSLVGRPSYEQYF. The CDR3 DNA reads as TGTGCCAGCAGTTTAGTCGGGCGGCCGTCCTACGAGCAGTACTTC.

The gene calls are TRBV3-1 and TRBJ2-1; the D gene is possibly TRBD2 (5 bases). The CDR3 is 16 residues long. V was shortened by 0 bases and J by 9 bases, with 18 bases between the two germline ends. In germline, CDR1 is LGHDT, CDR2 YNNKEL (reference sequence). Written as DNA, the CDR3 is TGTGCCAGCAGCCAAGATCCTGTGTCGGGGATTGGTGAGCAGTTCTTC. Encoded protein: CASSQDPVSGIGEQFF.

V is TRBV3-1 and J is TRBJ2-2; unclear D gene. Between the trimmed V and J ends, which lost 6 bases and 7 bases, there was a span of 6 bases. Germline assignment: CDR1 LGHDT and CDR2 YNNKEL (reference sequence). The CDR3 has 11 amino acids. This CDR3 is CASRGNGELFF. CDR3 nucleotide sequence: TGTGCCAGCAGGGGGAACGGGGAGCTGTTTTTT. Full variable domain (missing parts from reference TRBV3-1 and TRBJ2-2): DTAVSQTPKYLVTQMGNDKSIKCEQNLGHDTMYWYKQDSKKFLKIMFSYNNKELIINETVPNRFSPKSPDKAHLNLHINSLELGDSAVYFCASRGNGELFFGEGSRLTVL.